The rows below give T cell receptor beta chains drawn from one sample of a study of T cells after yellow fever vaccination. TCRdb reprocessed the 5' RACE reads via MiXCR and lists one record per CDR3 protein. The repertoire has about 300 distinct CDR3 sequences, about half of them found once; the top ten carry about 23%. Material: PBMCs, either bulk or a sorted T-cell subset (CD4+, CD8+, memory, or dextramer-sorted; not recorded which), obtained on the day of the first yellow fever vaccination. The receptors come from a man aged 18 to 30 who received the YFV17D yellow fever vaccine. The conserved cysteine and the conserved F or W are not part of the CDR3 here.

len,v_gene,CDR3aa
12,TRBV6-1,ASSEAGATDTQY
11,TRBV6-4,ASSTDRGETQY
12,TRBV11-1,ASRETSGQETQY
11,TRBV7-2,ASSFKGSGGYT
13,TRBV6-1,ASTTDSGDDYEQY
12,TRBV20-1,SAPLGGVTDTQY
11,TRBV20-1,SAPRESTDTQY
14,TRBV12-3/TRBV12-4,ASTHLRNINTGELF